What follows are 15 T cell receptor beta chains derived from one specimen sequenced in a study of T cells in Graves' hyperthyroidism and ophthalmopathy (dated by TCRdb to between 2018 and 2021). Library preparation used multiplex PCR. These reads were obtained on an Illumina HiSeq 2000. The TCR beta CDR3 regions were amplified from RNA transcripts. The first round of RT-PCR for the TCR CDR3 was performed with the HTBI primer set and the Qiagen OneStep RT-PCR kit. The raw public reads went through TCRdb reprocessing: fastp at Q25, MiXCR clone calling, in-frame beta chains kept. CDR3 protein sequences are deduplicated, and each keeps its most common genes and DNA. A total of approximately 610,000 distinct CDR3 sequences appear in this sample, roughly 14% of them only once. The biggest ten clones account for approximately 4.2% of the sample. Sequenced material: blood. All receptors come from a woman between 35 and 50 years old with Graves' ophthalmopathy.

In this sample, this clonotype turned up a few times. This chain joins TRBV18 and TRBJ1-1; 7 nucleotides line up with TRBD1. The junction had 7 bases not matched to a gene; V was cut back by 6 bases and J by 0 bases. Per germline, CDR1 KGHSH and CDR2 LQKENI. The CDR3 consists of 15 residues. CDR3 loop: CASSPGTALNTEAFF. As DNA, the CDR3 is TGTGCCAGCTCCCCGGGGACAGCCCTGAACACTGAAGCTTTCTTT. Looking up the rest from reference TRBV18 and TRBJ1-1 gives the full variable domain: NAGVMQNPRHLVRRRGQEARLRCSPMKGHSHVYWYRQLPEEGLKFMVYLQKENIIDESGMPKERFSAEFPKEGPSILRIQQVVRGDSAAYFCASSPGTALNTEAFFGQGTRLTVV.

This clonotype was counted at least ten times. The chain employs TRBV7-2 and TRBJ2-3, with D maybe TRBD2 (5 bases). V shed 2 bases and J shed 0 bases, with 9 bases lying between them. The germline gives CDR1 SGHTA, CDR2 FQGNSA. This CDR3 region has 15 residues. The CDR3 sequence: CASSLLGSSTDTQYF. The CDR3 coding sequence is TGTGCCAGCAGCTTATTAGGGAGTAGCACAGATACGCAGTATTTT.

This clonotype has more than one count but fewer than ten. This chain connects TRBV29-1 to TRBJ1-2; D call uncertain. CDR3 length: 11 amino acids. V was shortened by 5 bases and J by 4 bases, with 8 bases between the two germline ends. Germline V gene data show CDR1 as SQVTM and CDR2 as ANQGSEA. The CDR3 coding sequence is TGCAGCGTTCCGGGGAGCTATGGCTACACCTTC. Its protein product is CSVPGSYGYTF.

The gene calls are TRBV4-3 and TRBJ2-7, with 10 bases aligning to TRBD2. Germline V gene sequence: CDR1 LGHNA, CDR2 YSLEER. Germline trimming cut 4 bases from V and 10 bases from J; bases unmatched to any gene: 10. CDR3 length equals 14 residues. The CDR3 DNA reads TGCGCCAGCAGCCCTTCAACCGGGACTAGCGCACAGTACTTC. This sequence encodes CASSPSTGTSAQYF.

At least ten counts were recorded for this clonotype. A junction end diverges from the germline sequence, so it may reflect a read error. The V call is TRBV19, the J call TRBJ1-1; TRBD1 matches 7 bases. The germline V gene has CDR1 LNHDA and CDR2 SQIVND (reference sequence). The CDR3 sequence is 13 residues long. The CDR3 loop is CASRIAGGTEAFF. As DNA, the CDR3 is TGTGCCAGTAGAATAGCAGGGGGAACTGAAGCTTTCTTT.

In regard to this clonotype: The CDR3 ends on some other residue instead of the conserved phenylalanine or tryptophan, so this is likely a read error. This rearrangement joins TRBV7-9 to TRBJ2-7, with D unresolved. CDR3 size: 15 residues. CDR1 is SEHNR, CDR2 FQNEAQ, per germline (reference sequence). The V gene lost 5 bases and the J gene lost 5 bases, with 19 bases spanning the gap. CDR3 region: CASSAGWYNQNEQYL. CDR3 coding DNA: TGTGCCAGCAGCGCAGGATGGTACAACCAGAACGAGCAGTACCTC.

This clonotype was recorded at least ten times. The CDR3 DNA sequence: TGTGCCAGCAGTCGACAGGGGGGAGGCAATCAGCCCCAGCATTTT. It yields the protein CASSRQGGGNQPQHF. The V gene is TRBV7-2, the J gene TRBJ1-5; 9 bases are a match to TRBD1. The germline CDR1 and CDR2 sequences are SGHTA and FQGNSA. J gave up 2 bases and V 6 bases, and 5 bases lay outside the gene matches. The CDR3 length is 15 residues.

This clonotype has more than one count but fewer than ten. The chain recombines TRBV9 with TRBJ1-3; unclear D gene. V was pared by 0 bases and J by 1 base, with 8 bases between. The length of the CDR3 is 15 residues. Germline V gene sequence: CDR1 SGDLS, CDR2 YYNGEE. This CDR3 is CASSVGERSGNTIYF. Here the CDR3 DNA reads TGTGCCAGCAGCGTAGGGGAAAGGTCTGGAAACACCATATATTTT.

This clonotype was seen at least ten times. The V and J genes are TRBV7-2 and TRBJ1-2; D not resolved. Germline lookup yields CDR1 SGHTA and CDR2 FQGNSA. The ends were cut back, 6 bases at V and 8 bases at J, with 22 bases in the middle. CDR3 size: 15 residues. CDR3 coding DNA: TGTGCCAGCAGTCCTCAAGGCTTGCCAGGAGACGGCTACACCTTC. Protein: CASSPQGLPGDGYTF.

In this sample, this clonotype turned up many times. The CDR3 bases are TGTGCCAGCAGTAAAGGACAGGGGTTGAACACTGAAGCTTTCTTT. This translates into CASSKGQGLNTEAFF. The chain recombines TRBV6-1 with TRBJ1-1, with 9 bases identical to TRBD1. The CDR3 is 15 amino acids. V was pared by 5 bases and J by 0 bases, with 4 bases of the junction left unmatched. Per germline, CDR1 MNHNS and CDR2 SASEGT.

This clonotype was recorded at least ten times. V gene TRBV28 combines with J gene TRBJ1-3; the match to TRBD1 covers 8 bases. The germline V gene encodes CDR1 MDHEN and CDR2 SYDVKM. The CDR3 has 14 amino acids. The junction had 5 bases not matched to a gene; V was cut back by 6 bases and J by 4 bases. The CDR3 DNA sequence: TGTGCCAGCAGACCCGGACAGGGAGGAAACACCATATATTTT. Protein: CASRPGQGGNTIYF.

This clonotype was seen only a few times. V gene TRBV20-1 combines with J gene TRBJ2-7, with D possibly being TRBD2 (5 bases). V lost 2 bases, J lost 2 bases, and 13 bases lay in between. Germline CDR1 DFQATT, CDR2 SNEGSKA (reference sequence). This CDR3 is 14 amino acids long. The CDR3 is CSARPPLGAYEQYF. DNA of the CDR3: TGCAGTGCTAGACCCCCGCTGGGAGCCTACGAGCAGTACTTC.

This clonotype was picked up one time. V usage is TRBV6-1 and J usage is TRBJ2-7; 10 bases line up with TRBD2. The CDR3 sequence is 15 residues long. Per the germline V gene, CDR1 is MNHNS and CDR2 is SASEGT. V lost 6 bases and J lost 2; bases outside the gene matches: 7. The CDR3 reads CASRAGLADTYEQYF. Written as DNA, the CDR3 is TGTGCCAGCAGGGCCGGACTAGCGGATACCTACGAGCAGTACTTC.

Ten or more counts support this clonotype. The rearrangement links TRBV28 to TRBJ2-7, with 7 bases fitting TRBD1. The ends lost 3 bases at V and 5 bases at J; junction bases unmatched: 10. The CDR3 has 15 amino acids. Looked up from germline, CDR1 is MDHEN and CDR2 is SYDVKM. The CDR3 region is CASSFESRGTHEQYF. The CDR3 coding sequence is TGTGCCAGCAGTTTCGAAAGCAGGGGGACCCACGAGCAGTACTTC.

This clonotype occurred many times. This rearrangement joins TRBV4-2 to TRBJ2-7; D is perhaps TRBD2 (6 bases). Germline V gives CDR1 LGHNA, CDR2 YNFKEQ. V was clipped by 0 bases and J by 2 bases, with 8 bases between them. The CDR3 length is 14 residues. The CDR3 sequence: CASSQEERAYEQYF. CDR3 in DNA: TGTGCCAGCAGCCAAGAGGAGCGGGCCTACGAGCAGTACTTC.